The 17 T cell receptor beta chains below all came from one sample that was sequenced in a study of identifying expanded T cells in peripheral blood. The protocol was immunoSEQ multiplex PCR, while the TCRdb copy is restricted to in-frame clones and leaves out a portion. Here the sample spans approximately 90,000 clones, 70% to 90% being singletons. The sequencing input was blood. These receptors came from a person between 18 and 69 years old in good health.

The rearrangement joins TRBV7-6 to TRBJ2-2, with D perhaps matching TRBD2 (5 bases). Trimming took 8 bases from V and 2 from J, leaving 9 bases between them. This CDR3 comprises 13 residues. Germline-derived CDR1 and CDR2 are SGHVS and FNYEAQ. The CDR3 DNA reads as TGTGCCAGCTCCCGGGGAAACACCGGGGAGCTGTTTTTT. Translated, it gives CASSRGNTGELFF.

The chain recombines TRBV7-8 with TRBJ2-3, with 7 bases matching TRBD1. The germline CDR1 and CDR2 sequences are SGHVS and FQNEAQ. The CDR3 consists of 16 residues. V dropped 8 bases and J dropped 6; count of bases not matched to a gene: 17. The CDR3 reads CASGAGTAISADTQYF. Written as DNA, the CDR3 is TGTGCCAGCGGAGCCGGGACAGCCATATCCGCGGATACGCAGTATTTT.

This chain links TRBV30 with TRBJ1-1; a possible D gene is TRBD1 (6 bases). The V end lost 5 bases, the J end lost 0 bases, and 10 bases lay between the germline ends. Germline-derived CDR1 and CDR2 are GTSNPN and SVGIG (reference sequence). The CDR3 has 13 amino acids. CDR3 sequence (DNA): TGTGCCTGGTTGGGGGCCATGAACACTGAAGCTTTCTTT. The encoded protein is CAWLGAMNTEAFF.

The chain couples TRBV10-3 to TRBJ2-2; the match to TRBD1 covers 8 bases. Germline lookup yields CDR1 ENHRY and CDR2 SYGVKD. Losses at the gene ends were 10 bases for V and 6 bases for J; bases not matched to a gene: 4. The CDR3 spans 12 residues. The CDR3 loop reads CATGQVPGELFF. The DNA of the CDR3 is TGTGCCACGGGACAGGTTCCCGGGGAGCTGTTTTTT.

The V gene is TRBV7-9, the J gene TRBJ1-5; no definite D call. CDR3 length: 15 residues. Per germline, CDR1 SEHNR and CDR2 FQNEAQ (reference sequence). Trimming removed 0 bases at V and 5 bases at J, with 11 bases between. In DNA form, the CDR3 reads TGTGCCAGCAGCTTAGCGCCCCAGATTGATCAGCCCCAGCATTTT. It yields the protein CASSLAPQIDQPQHF.

This chain joins TRBV29-1 and TRBJ2-7, with TRBD1 as a possible D gene (6 bases). Germline V CDR1 and CDR2: SQVTM, ANQGSEA. The V gene lost 5 bases and the J gene lost 6 bases, with 26 bases spanning the gap. The CDR3 is 16 amino acids. The CDR3 loop is CSVSQTGPSRQGEQYF. DNA of the CDR3: TGCAGCGTTTCCCAGACAGGCCCAAGTAGGCAGGGCGAGCAGTACTTC.

V gene TRBV6-5 combines with J gene TRBJ1-1; the D gene is possibly TRBD1 (5 bases). This CDR3 has 13 residues. Germline V gene lookup returns CDR1 MNHEY and CDR2 SVGAGI. V lost 4 bases, J lost 0 bases, and 6 bases lay in between. The CDR3 loop reads CASSLGVNTEAFF. The CDR3 coding sequence is TGTGCCAGCAGTTTAGGGGTGAACACTGAAGCTTTCTTT.

The chain couples TRBV14 to TRBJ1-1; D gene uncertain. This CDR3 is 13 amino acids long. The germline V gene encodes CDR1 SGHDN and CDR2 FVKESK. Trimming stripped 6 bases from V and 0 bases from J, with 8 bases between. CDR3 bases: TGTGCCAGCAGTCAGTGGGTGAACACTGAAGCTTTCTTT. Translation: CASSQWVNTEAFF.

The chain combines TRBV30 with TRBJ1-2, with D possibly matching TRBD1 (5 bases). CDR1 GTSNPN and CDR2 SVGIG come from the germline V gene (reference sequence). This CDR3 comprises 14 residues. The V and J ends lost 3 bases and 4 bases respectively, with 15 bases between them. Here the CDR3 reads CAWRPGTLIYGYTF. The CDR3 coding sequence is TGTGCCTGGAGGCCGGGGACTCTGATCTATGGCTACACCTTC.

The chain joins TRBV27 to TRBJ2-1; D not certain. Germline lookup yields CDR1 MNHEY and CDR2 SMNVEV (reference sequence). The CDR3 extends over 14 amino acids. Trimming removed 2 bases at V and 0 bases at J, with 5 bases between. The CDR3 sequence is CASSLESSYNEQFF. The CDR3 bases are TGTGCCAGCAGTTTAGAAAGCTCCTACAATGAGCAGTTCTTC.

This clone occurred a few times. The chain carries TRBV6-5 and TRBJ1-1; D is uncertain. V lost 9 bases and J 0 bases, leaving 14 bases between the germline ends. There are 14 residues in the CDR3. Per the germline V gene, CDR1 is MNHEY and CDR2 is SVGAGI. The CDR3 protein is CASKRINMNTEAFF. For the CDR3, the DNA is TGTGCCAGTAAGAGGATTAACATGAACACTGAAGCTTTCTTT.

This clone was recorded a few times. This rearrangement joins TRBV5-1 to TRBJ1-1, with D unresolved. The germline gives CDR1 SGHRS, CDR2 YFSETQ. The length of the CDR3 is 13 residues. The V and J ends lost 6 bases and 6 bases respectively, with 15 bases between them. The DNA of the CDR3 is TGCGCCAGCACCATAGACTTTGGAGCTGAAGCTTTCTTT. It yields the protein CASTIDFGAEAFF.

The chain is built from TRBV7-3 and TRBJ2-7; 9 bases agree with TRBD1. This CDR3 region has 14 residues. From germline, CDR1 is SGHTA and CDR2 FQGTGA. After removal of 3 bases from V and 3 bases from J, the junction contained 3 bases not matched to a gene. The CDR3 here is CASSFATGGYEQYF. DNA for the CDR3: TGTGCCAGCAGCTTTGCGACAGGGGGCTACGAGCAGTACTTC.

The V gene is TRBV7-2, the J gene TRBJ2-5; no clear D gene. CDR1 is SGHTA, CDR2 FQGNSA, per germline. The CDR3 spans 13 residues. Trimming stripped 6 bases from V and 7 bases from J, with 15 bases between. CDR3 in amino acids: CASRYPPAGTQYF. CDR3 DNA sequence: TGTGCCAGCAGGTACCCCCCTGCCGGGACCCAGTACTTC.

V gene TRBV6-6 combines with J gene TRBJ2-7, with D uncertain. Germline V gives CDR1 MNHNY, CDR2 SVGAGI (reference sequence). The CDR3 sequence is 13 residues long. V gave up 5 bases and J gave up 3 bases, with 11 bases separating them. The CDR3 DNA reads as TGTGCCAGCAGTCTCGGGCAGAACTACGAGCAGTACTTC. It encodes CASSLGQNYEQYF.

The chain uses TRBV28 and TRBJ2-5, with D possibly called TRBD1 or TRBD2 (5 bases each). This CDR3 is 14 amino acids long. Germline V lookup: CDR1 MDHEN, CDR2 SYDVKM. With 4 bases removed from V and 1 base from J, the gap between germline ends came to 10 bases. CDR3: CASSWGTSQETQYF. In nucleotides, the CDR3 is TGTGCCAGCAGTTGGGGGACCTCCCAAGAGACCCAGTACTTC.

The chain has TRBV4-3 and TRBJ1-1; D perhaps matches TRBD1 (5 bases). V lost 4 bases and J lost 1, with 10 bases in between. This CDR3 has 14 amino acids. CDR1 and CDR2 from the germline V gene are LGHNA and YSLEER. CDR3 region: CASSRGGRNTEAFF. The CDR3 region has the DNA TGCGCCAGCAGCCGGGGCGGGCGGAACACTGAAGCTTTCTTT.